This T cell receptor (beta chain) comes out of a study of blood T cell repertoires in COVID-19. Trimming stripped 1 base from V and 0 bases from J, with 20 bases between. From germline, CDR1 is MGHRA and CDR2 YSYEKL. The length of the CDR3 is 19 residues. TCRdb's table, derived via immunoSEQ multiplex PCR, lists solely in-frame clones and lacks some. The repertoire holds about 220,000 clones, less than 85% seen once, with about 3.9% in the top ten. This TCR was sampled from an elderly woman with acute or convalescent COVID-19. The V and J genes are TRBV4-1 and TRBJ2-3; D may be TRBD1 (5 bases). The specimen was peripheral blood. This chain's CDR3 is CASSQATGASRISTDTQYF. The CDR3, as DNA: TGCGCCAGCAGCCAAGCAACAGGTGCCTCCCGAATCAGCACAGATACGCAGTATTTT.